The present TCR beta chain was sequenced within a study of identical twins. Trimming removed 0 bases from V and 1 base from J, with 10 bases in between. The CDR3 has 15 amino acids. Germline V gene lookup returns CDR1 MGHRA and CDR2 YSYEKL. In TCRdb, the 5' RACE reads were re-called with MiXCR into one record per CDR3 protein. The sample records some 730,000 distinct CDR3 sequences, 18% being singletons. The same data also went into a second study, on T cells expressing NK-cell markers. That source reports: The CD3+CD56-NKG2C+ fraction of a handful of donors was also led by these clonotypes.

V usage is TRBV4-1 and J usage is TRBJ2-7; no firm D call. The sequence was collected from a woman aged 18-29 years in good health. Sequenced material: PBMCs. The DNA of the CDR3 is TGCGCCAGCAGCCAAGAGGCAGCCCAATCCTACGAGCAGTACTTC. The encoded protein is CASSQEAAQSYEQYF.